The subject of this entry is one TCR beta chain. The data were obtained in a study of OX40 agonist ivuxolimab in advanced cancers. About the research overall: Clinicians treated patients with ivuxolimab, an agonistic anti-OX40 (CD134) antibody. Six ivuxolimab dose levels, 0.01 to 10 mg/kg, were given intravenously every 2 weeks.

Blood draws occurred at baseline, cycle 4 day 1, and cycle 7 day 1. Libraries were prepared by immunoSEQ multiplex PCR; TCRdb keeps only in-frame clonotypes and omits some of them. This sample has roughly 25,000 clones, with about 76% found just once. The CDR3 spans 12 residues. Germline CDR1 and CDR2: MNHEY and SVGAGI. Trimming took off 5 bases at V and 4 bases at J, with 8 bases between the two ends. This TCR came from an adult with an advanced solid tumor such as melanoma, head and neck, liver or kidney cancer. Specimen: CD4+ or CD8+ T cells sorted from blood, collected in a trial of the OX40 agonist ivuxolimab. The genes are TRBV6-5 and TRBJ1-2, with D uncertain. DNA of the CDR3: TGTGCCAGCAGTGAAATTCGCTATGGCTACACCTTC. Protein: CASSEIRYGYTF.